Below, 18 T cell receptor beta chains from the same sample are listed, as sequenced in a study of T cell changes during pregnancy in multiple sclerosis. Data came from immunoSEQ multiplex PCR; TCRdb stores just in-frame clones and leaves some out. Here the sample spans about 120,000 clones, 93% being singletons. This specimen consisted of peripheral blood, obtained before pregnancy. The receptors were sampled from a female donor with multiple sclerosis, enrolled in a pregnancy study.

The gene calls are TRBV15 and TRBJ1-3; D gene unclear. Germline-derived CDR1 and CDR2 are LNHNV and YYDKDF (reference sequence). V lost 0 bases and J lost 4, with 10 bases in between. The CDR3 spans 15 residues. In DNA form, the CDR3 reads TGTGCCACCAGCAGAGATTTCCAGGAAGGAAACACCATATATTTT. Translating gives CATSRDFQEGNTIYF.

This chain uses TRBV5-4 with TRBJ2-7; no firm D call. The CDR3 loop spans 14 amino acids. Deletions cut 0 bases from V and 3 bases from J, with 10 bases between. Germline V CDR1 and CDR2: SGHNT, YYREEE (reference sequence). CDR3 protein: CASSLGGSYYEQYF. The DNA for the CDR3 is TGTGCCAGCAGCTTGGGCGGCAGTTACTACGAGCAGTACTTC.

J is TRBJ2-3 and V is TRBV27; no clear D. Trimming took 1 base from V and 1 from J, leaving 15 bases between them. The CDR3 totals 17 residues. Germline V gene sequence: CDR1 MNHEY, CDR2 SMNVEV (reference sequence). In nucleotides, the CDR3 is TGTGCCAGCAGTTTATATGGCGGAGAGACCGGCACAGATACGCAGTATTTT. Its protein is CASSLYGGETGTDTQYF.

The chain has TRBV28 and TRBJ1-5; D not resolved. Between the trimmed V and J ends, which lost 3 bases and 6 bases, there was a span of 6 bases. The CDR3 sequence is 12 residues long. In germline, CDR1 is MDHEN, CDR2 SYDVKM. The CDR3 nucleotides are TGTGCCAGCAGTTTTTCCTTTCAGCCCCAGCATTTT. It specifies CASSFSFQPQHF.

Worth noting for this clone: One end of the junction fails to match germline, which may point to a read error. The V and J genes are TRBV29-1 and TRBJ2-7; 8 bases fit TRBD2. The CDR3 loop spans 12 amino acids. Per germline, CDR1 SQVTM and CDR2 ANQGSEA. The CDR3 DNA is TGCAGCGTGAGGACTAGCTTCTACGAGCAGTGCTTC. Translated: CSVRTSFYEQCF.

V usage is TRBV5-4 and J usage is TRBJ1-2; D is undetermined. The V gene's germline CDR1 is SGHNT and CDR2 YYREEE (reference sequence). CDR3 size: 14 residues. Trimming took 1 base from V and 8 from J, leaving 15 bases between them. The CDR3 spells CASSLSSGVTGYTF. The DNA for the CDR3 is TGTGCCAGCAGCTTGAGTTCCGGGGTGACCGGCTACACCTTC.

The chain uses TRBV5-4 and TRBJ1-1, with 11 positions matching TRBD1. CDR1 and CDR2 (germline): SGHNT, YYREEE (reference sequence). Trimming took 1 base from V and 1 from J; bases not matched to a gene: 6. This CDR3 spans 17 amino acids. CDR3 sequence (DNA): TGTGCCAGCAGCTTGTCTGGACAGGGGGCTTGGAACACTGAAGCTTTCTTT. It codes for CASSLSGQGAWNTEAFF.

This chain joins TRBV5-5 and TRBJ2-1; TRBD1 aligns across 7 bases. CDR3 size: 14 residues. V was clipped by 4 bases and J by 8 bases; unmatched bases: 9. Germline CDR1 is SGHKS and CDR2 is YYEKEE (reference sequence). The CDR3 DNA reads as TGTGCCAGCAGCGGGCGCCGGGACAGATATGAGCAGTTCTTC. Translated, it gives CASSGRRDRYEQFF.

The chain links TRBV7-9 to TRBJ2-2, with 8 nucleotides matching TRBD2. Trimming removed 8 bases from V and 6 bases from J; junction bases left unmatched: 11. Germline CDR1 SEHNR, CDR2 FQNEAQ (reference sequence). The CDR3 totals 15 residues. In DNA form, the CDR3 reads TGTGCCAGCTCGGGGGGGGGAGGTCCCCCCGGGGAGCTGTTTTTT. It encodes CASSGGGGPPGELFF.

This chain connects TRBV7-6 to TRBJ2-7; D gene uncertain. Trimming cost V 2 bases and J 1 base, with 9 bases left between them. The CDR3 sequence is 14 residues long. In germline, CDR1 is SGHVS, CDR2 FNYEAQ. CDR3 amino acids: CASSLSQRSYEQYF. The CDR3 bases are TGTGCCAGCAGCTTATCCCAGCGTTCCTACGAGCAGTACTTC.

V and J are TRBV6-1 and TRBJ1-1, with unresolved D. The V and J ends lost 5 bases and 0 bases respectively, with 7 bases between them. Germline V gene sequence: CDR1 MNHNS, CDR2 SASEGT. The CDR3 covers 13 residues. CDR3 residues: CASSPQVNTEAFF. In DNA form, the CDR3 reads TGTGCCAGCAGTCCTCAGGTGAACACTGAAGCTTTCTTT.

V and J are TRBV18 and TRBJ2-3; possible D gene TRBD2, 6 bases. From germline, CDR1 is KGHSH and CDR2 LQKENI. The CDR3 sequence is 14 residues long. Deletions cut 6 bases from V and 3 bases from J, with 13 bases between. Here the CDR3 DNA reads TGTGCCAGCTCTAGCGGCCAACCAACAGATACGCAGTATTTT. Its translation: CASSSGQPTDTQYF.

In this sample, this clone turned up a few times. This chain joins TRBV6-1 and TRBJ1-1; D is ambiguous. Germline V gene data show CDR1 as MNHNS and CDR2 as SASEGT. Between the trimmed V and J ends, which lost 5 bases and 0 bases, there was a span of 13 bases. The CDR3 is 15 amino acids. CDR3 region: CASSPVQKVNTEAFF. CDR3 nucleotide sequence: TGTGCCAGCAGTCCCGTACAGAAGGTGAACACTGAAGCTTTCTTT.

The rearrangement joins TRBV5-1 to TRBJ1-4; D ambiguous. V dropped 2 bases and J dropped 4 bases, with 12 bases sitting between them. The CDR3 is 15 residues long. Germline CDR1 SGHRS, CDR2 YFSETQ. Here the CDR3 reads CASSFSPGGNEKLFF. In DNA, the CDR3 is TGCGCCAGCAGCTTTTCCCCAGGAGGTAATGAAAAACTGTTTTTT.

This clone occurred once. The chain links TRBV21-1 to TRBJ2-7; the D call in the table, TRBD2, was not verified against the DNA. TRBV21-1 is termed a pseudogene. The CDR3 spans 14 residues. CDR3 coding DNA: TGTGCCAGCAGCGCACTAGGCCCCGACTACGAGCAGTACTTC. Protein: CASSALGPDYEQYF.

The V gene is TRBV6-5, the J gene TRBJ2-2, with D perhaps TRBD1 (5 bases). Germline CDR1 MNHEY, CDR2 SVGAGI. This CDR3 spans 14 amino acids. Deletions cut 3 bases from V and 7 bases from J, with 12 bases between. CDR3 in DNA: TGTGCCAGCAGTTATGACAGAACAAGCGGGGAGCTGTTTTTT. It specifies CASSYDRTSGELFF.

The V call is TRBV25-1, the J call TRBJ2-5, with 7 bases identical to TRBD2. Germline CDR1 and CDR2: MGHDK and SYGVNS. The CDR3 loop spans 14 amino acids. V was clipped by 3 bases and J by 5 bases; unmatched bases: 6. In nucleotides, the CDR3 is TGTGCCAGCAGTGAGGGCGGGAGCAGGGAGACCCAGTACTTC. Translation: CASSEGGSRETQYF.

The V gene is TRBV5-6, the J gene TRBJ1-5; 7 bases align to TRBD1. The V and J ends lost 4 bases and 4 bases, in that order; junction bases with no gene match: 11. The CDR3 has 16 residues. The V gene's germline CDR1 is SGHDT and CDR2 YYEEEE. The CDR3 loop is CASSRGGGRVNQPQHF. DNA of the CDR3: TGTGCCAGCAGCCGCGGAGGGGGCAGGGTGAATCAGCCCCAGCATTTT.